Included here is one TCR beta chain sequence, with context. Every isolated RNA sample was fully reverse transcribed, so sequencing captured expressed TCRB transcripts. The assay was immunoSEQ multiplex PCR, and TCRdb's table has in-frame clones only and misses some. Of about 360,000 clones listed, roughly 12% are singletons. These data come from a study of beta chain features in type 1 diabetes. V lost 6 bases and J lost 6; bases outside the gene matches: 13. This CDR3 contains 16 residues. CDR1 is LGHNA, CDR2 YSLEER, per germline. This clonotype was sampled from a man in his late teens or twenties in good health. The genes are TRBV4-3 and TRBJ2-3, with 9 bases matching TRBD1. Sequenced: naive CD4+ T cells from blood. The CDR3 protein is CASSLTRDRDIDTQYF. The CDR3 DNA sequence: TGCGCCAGCAGTCTAACCCGGGACAGGGATATTGATACGCAGTATTTT.